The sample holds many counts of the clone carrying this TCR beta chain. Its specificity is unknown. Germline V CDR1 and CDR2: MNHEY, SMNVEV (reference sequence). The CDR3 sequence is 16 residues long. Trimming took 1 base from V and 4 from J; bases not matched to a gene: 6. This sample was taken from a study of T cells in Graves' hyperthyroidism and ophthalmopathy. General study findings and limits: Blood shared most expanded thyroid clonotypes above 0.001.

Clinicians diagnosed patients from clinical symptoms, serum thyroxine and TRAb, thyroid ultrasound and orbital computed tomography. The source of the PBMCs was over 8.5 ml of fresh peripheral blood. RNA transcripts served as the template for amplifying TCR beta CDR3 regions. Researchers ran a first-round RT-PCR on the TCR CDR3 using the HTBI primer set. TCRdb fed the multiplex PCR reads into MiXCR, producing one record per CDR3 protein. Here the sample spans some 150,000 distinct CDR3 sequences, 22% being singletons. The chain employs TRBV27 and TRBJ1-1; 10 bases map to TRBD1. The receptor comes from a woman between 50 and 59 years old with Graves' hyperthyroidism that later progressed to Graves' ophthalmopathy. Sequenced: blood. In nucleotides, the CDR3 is TGTGCCAGCAGTTTATTGGGGACAGGGGTTTCCACTGAAGCTTTCTTT. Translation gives CASSLLGTGVSTEAFF.